This TCR beta chain was recovered during a study of early T cells in non-severe SARS-CoV-2 infection. Study in general: The chains were unpaired, and the sequenced material was bulk RNA from unsorted whole blood. Study-level points and caveats: Matching with VDJdb favored anti-spike CD8 responses (missing private and CD4 specificities).

The TCR library protocol was used to attach unique molecular identifiers. These identifiers were attached to individual cDNA molecules. From the 5' RACE reads, TCRdb called clonotypes with MiXCR, one entry per CDR3 protein. The data contain approximately 71,000 distinct CDR3 sequences, approximately 12% of them singletons. This clonotype was detected many times. What it recognizes is unknown. The TCR comes from an adult who was a healthcare worker with PCR-confirmed SARS-CoV-2 infection or an uninfected control (not recorded which). What was sequenced was whole blood.

In DNA, the CDR3 is TGTGCCATCAGTGAGGGAGGGTCCGCGGATACGCAGTATTTT. This gives the protein CAISEGGSADTQYF. This chain links TRBV10-3 with TRBJ2-3; D may be TRBD2 (6 bases). CDR3 length: 14 residues. V dropped 2 bases and J dropped 6 bases, with 12 bases sitting between them. Germline lookup yields CDR1 ENHRY and CDR2 SYGVKD.